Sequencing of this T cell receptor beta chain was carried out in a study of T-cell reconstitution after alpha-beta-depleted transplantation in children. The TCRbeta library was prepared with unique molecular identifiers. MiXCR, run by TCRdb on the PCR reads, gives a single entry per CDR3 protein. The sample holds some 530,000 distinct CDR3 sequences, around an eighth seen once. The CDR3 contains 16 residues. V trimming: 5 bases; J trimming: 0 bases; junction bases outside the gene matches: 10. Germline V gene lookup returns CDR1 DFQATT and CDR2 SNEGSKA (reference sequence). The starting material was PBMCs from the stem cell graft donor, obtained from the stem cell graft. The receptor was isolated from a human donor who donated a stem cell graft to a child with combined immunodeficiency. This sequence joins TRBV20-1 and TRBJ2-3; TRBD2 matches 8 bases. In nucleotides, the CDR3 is TGCAGTGCTTCCCGAAGACTAGCGCTTAGCACAGATACGCAGTATTTT. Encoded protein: CSASRRLALSTDTQYF.